The clone carrying this TCR beta chain was found many times. Its cognate antigen is unknown. Approximately 10 ml of fresh peripheral blood supplied the PBMCs. The entry originates in a study of T cells in Graves' hyperthyroidism and ophthalmopathy. For the study at large: Initial diagnosis, before any treatment, was when peripheral blood was collected. Study-level points and caveats: Most thyroid-expanded clonotypes above 0.001 were also found in blood. Ophthalmopathy and stable hyperthyroidism were separated by a 13 V-J model.

Amplification targeted TCR beta CDR3 regions from RNA transcripts. Initially, a first-round RT-PCR of the TCR CDR3 employed the HTBI primer set. Using its own MiXCR run on the multiplex PCR reads, TCRdb lists one record per CDR3 protein. The sample consists of about 360,000 distinct CDR3 sequences, about 13% of them appearing once. The sequenced sample was blood. The sequence came from a woman aged 18-29 years with Graves' hyperthyroidism.

DNA for the CDR3: TGTGCCAGCAGGGCCGGACAGGGGGTCCGGGAGCAGTACTTC. Translating it yields CASRAGQGVREQYF. The chain joins TRBV11-2 to TRBJ2-7; 10 nucleotides line up with TRBD1. The CDR3 totals 14 residues. Germline lookup yields CDR1 SGHAT and CDR2 FQNNGV. V was pared by 6 bases and J by 7 bases, with 9 bases of the junction left unmatched.